Sequencing of this T cell receptor (beta chain) was carried out in a study of relationships among human T cell subsets (dated by TCRdb to about 2010). Turning to the overall study: The study sequenced eight distinct T cell populations from blood: pan T, CD8 cytotoxic, regulatory, Th1, Th2, naive plus transitional, activated and memory cells.

The library was built by means of multiplex PCR. Sequencing relied on a 454 GS FLX. Semiquantitative ARM-PCR was used to amplify the TCR alpha and beta CDR3 regions from mRNA. In ARM-PCR, tagged nested gene-specific primers were used first, and communal superprimers then performed exponential amplification. Before the second amplification round was performed on first-round PCR products, the nested primers were removed by exonuclease. The amplicons were sequenced on the 454 platform, a system that can rapidly sequence millions of DNA fragments without cloning bias. An effective read was defined as a read mappable to both V and J germline segments. As for how the authors treated the data: Reads were assigned to germline V, D and J segments with IRmap, which uses pyromap, a Smith-Waterman modification adapted to 454 sequencing errors. D-beta assignments were filtered with cutoffs set at the 99th percentile of alignment scores obtained from simulated random sequences. CDR3 was defined as the amino acids lying between the conserved V-segment Y[YFLI]C motif and the J-segment [FW]GXGT motif. Repertoire diversity was estimated with a compound Poisson process model previously applied to large-scale EST data. A procedure for detecting cross-contamination was applied so that sample contamination could be argued against as the origin of shared CDR3s. Clones were called with MiXCR by TCRdb after fastp trimmed the public reads at Q25, and only in-frame beta chains were retained. Each CDR3 protein appears once, grouped with its most common genes and DNA. The V and J calls come from TCRdb's annotation, not from the publication. The sample table shows approximately 15,000 distinct CDR3 sequences, and approximately 56% are seen once. The ten largest clones represent about a third of the sample.

The CDR3 sequence holds 16 residues, the cysteine and phenylalanine included. Left in the record is the CDR3 DNA by itself, 48 bases read in frame from the first base. Deletion took 5 bases off V and 0 bases off J, with a span of 10 bases between the germline ends. CDR1 and CDR2, looked up from the germline V gene, are KGHDR and SFDVKD. Miltenyi superparamagnetic beads coated with subset-specific monoclonal antibodies were used for isolation of the T cell subsets. Peripheral blood was used as the source from which all T cell populations were isolated. Whole blood was subjected to Ficoll separation to obtain mononuclear cells, from which monocytes were subsequently depleted using anti-CD14 microbeads. The isolated cell populations were resuspended in RNAprotect reagent immediately. In general terms, the pan T sample was made up of CD3+ T cells. Points on this clonotype: Its antigen is unknown. Per-base qualities were not stored, and no clone one base away is much larger.

What the authors observed across the whole study: Across the seven subsets, no statistically significant differences turned up in V, D and J usage, CDR3 length, or N-nucleotide additions. The bead-based sorting could not exclude a CD4+CD8+ double-positive population. Over 55% of CD8+ cytotoxic sequences belonged to clones with over 100 reads, whereas regulatory and Th2 subsets showed few such clones. The considerable overlap in CDR3s among Th1, Th2 and regulatory T cells was taken as suggesting that cell fate choices are stochastic. T cell counts went unrecorded for a couple of pan T samples, which were processed alongside pan B cells.

The sample was total T cells sorted from blood. The cell subset or site tag for this specimen amounts to: CD3+ T cells in general. Recombination connected TRBV24-1 to TRBJ2-6; the D segment could be TRBD2, given 5 matching bases. The TCR originated in a man aged 35 to 55 in good health. The CDR3 loop reads CATSGRGVSGANVLTF. The DNA is as follows: TGTGCCACCAGTGGACGGGGAGTCTCTGGGGCCAACGTCCTGACTTTC.